Listed here are 30 T cell receptor beta chains from one sample, sequenced in a study of CD8+CD57+ T cells in acquired aplastic anemia. According to the study, genomic DNA was the template for TCR beta VDJ and CDR3 profiling. TCRdb reprocessed the reads with MiXCR, giving one entry per CDR3 protein. The sample carries 300,000 or so distinct CDR3 sequences, 45% to 65% recorded once. It was patients with CD8+CD57+ cell expansion by flow cytometry who were chosen for sequencing. The source material was sorted CD4+, CD8+, or CD8+CD57+ T cells (not recorded which) from PBMCs. The source of these receptors is a human donor with aplastic anemia.

The chain uses TRBV9 and TRBJ1-1; unclear D gene. V was trimmed by 0 bases and J by 4 bases, leaving 10 bases between them. The V gene's germline CDR1 is SGDLS and CDR2 YYNGEE. This CDR3 region has 14 residues. The CDR3 loop is CASSVGAGSTEAFF. The CDR3 DNA reads TGTGCCAGCAGCGTAGGTGCGGGGAGCACTGAAGCTTTCTTT.

This clonotype was picked up many times. The chain combines TRBV5-1 with TRBJ1-6; TRBD1 agrees at 10 bases. CDR1 SGHRS and CDR2 YFSETQ come from the germline V gene. Germline trimming cut 4 bases from V and 13 bases from J; bases unmatched to any gene: 11. The CDR3 covers 15 residues. The CDR3 region is CASSAGTGAQWPLHF. The CDR3 nucleotides read TGCGCCAGCAGCGCCGGGACAGGGGCCCAGTGGCCCCTCCACTTT. The variable domain in full, completed from reference TRBV5-1 and TRBJ1-6, reads KAGVTQTPRYLIKTRGQQVTLSCSPISGHRSVSWYQQTPGQGLQFLFEYFSETQRNKGNFPGRFSGRQFSNSRSEMNVSTLELGDSALYLCASSAGTGAQWPLHFGNGTRLTVT.

A note on this clonotype: The junction does not match germline at one end; this may be a read error. This chain joins TRBV19 and TRBJ2-7; maybe TRBD1 (5 bases). In germline, CDR1 is LNHDA, CDR2 SQIVND (reference sequence). CDR3 length: 15 amino acids. This CDR3 is CASSIKRQSTYEQYF. The CDR3 DNA reads TGTGCCAGCAGTATTAAGCGACAGAGTACCTACGAGCAGTACTTC.

The chain joins TRBV7-3 to TRBJ2-2; D unclear. Germline CDR1 reads SGHTA; CDR2 reads FQGTGA. The V and J ends lost 2 bases and 6 bases respectively, with 16 bases between them. The CDR3 is made up of 16 amino acids. CDR3 sequence (DNA): TGTGCCAGCAGCTTAGTGGCCCGGTGGTCTCCCGGGGAGCTGTTTTTT. Protein product: CASSLVARWSPGELFF. Variable domain in full (rest from reference TRBV7-3 and TRBJ2-2): GAGVSQTPSNKVTEKGKYVELRCDPISGHTALYWYRQSLGQGPEFLIYFQGTGAADDSGLPNDRFFAVRPEGSVSTLKIQRTERGDSAVYLCASSLVARWSPGELFFGEGSRLTVL.

In its sample, this clonotype was seen a few times. This rearrangement joins TRBV6-5 to TRBJ2-7; 7 nucleotides match TRBD1. From germline, CDR1 is MNHEY and CDR2 SVGAGI. Unmatched junction bases numbered 6, after V lost 11 bases and J lost 2 bases. The CDR3 is 12 residues long. For the CDR3, the DNA is TGTGCCCACGACAGGGTAGCCTACGAGCAGTACTTC. Amino acids: CAHDRVAYEQYF.

The genes are TRBV7-9 and TRBJ2-7; D not certain. The germline CDR1 and CDR2 sequences are SEHNR and FQNEAQ (reference sequence). V was shortened by 7 bases and J by 1 base, with 17 bases between the two germline ends. This CDR3 contains 15 residues. The CDR3 DNA reads TGTGCCAGCACCACAGACGGGTACGGGTCCTACGAGCAGTACTTC. Its translation: CASTTDGYGSYEQYF. The full variable domain, with the rest looked up from reference TRBV7-9 and TRBJ2-7, is DTGVSQNPRHKITKRGQNVTFRCDPISEHNRLYWYRQTLGQGPEFLTYFQNEAQLEKSRLLSDRFSAERPKGSFSTLEIQRTEQGDSAMYLCASTTDGYGSYEQYFGPGTRLTVT.

Details on this clonotype: An end of the junction does not agree with germline; a read error may underlie this. Written as DNA, the CDR3 is TGTGCCACCAGTCCGGGTAATGACAAACTGTTTTTT. Residues: CATSPGNDKLFF. The V gene is TRBV24-1, the J gene TRBJ1-4; D gene ambiguous. Germline CDR1 reads KGHDR; CDR2 reads SFDVKD. The CDR3 runs to 12 residues.

This clonotype was found many times. The rearrangement links TRBV5-1 to TRBJ1-1; maybe TRBD1 (6 bases). The CDR3 totals 14 residues. CDR1 is SGHRS and CDR2 is YFSETQ in the germline V gene. Deletions cut 3 bases from V and 4 bases from J, with 13 bases between. The CDR3 sequence: CASSSGTLGTEAFF. The CDR3 nucleotides read TGCGCCAGCAGCTCCGGGACACTAGGCACTGAAGCTTTCTTT.

In regard to this clonotype: An end of the junction does not agree with germline; a read error may underlie this. The chain joins TRBV10-2 to TRBJ2-3; perhaps TRBD2 as D (5 bases). This CDR3 is 13 amino acids long. CDR1 is WSHSY, CDR2 SAAADI, per germline. CDR3 in amino acids: CVTRGPPTDTQYF. In DNA form, the CDR3 reads TGCGTCACCCGGGGTCCTCCCACAGATACGCAGTACTTT.

This clonotype was counted ten times or more. The chain couples TRBV7-9 to TRBJ1-5, with 7 bases matching TRBD1. The germline CDR1 and CDR2 sequences are SEHNR and FQNEAQ (reference sequence). Trimming cost V 9 bases and J 0 bases; bases outside gene matches: 5. CDR3 length: 14 amino acids. Here the CDR3 DNA reads TGTGCCAGTCAGGGGGGGAATAGCAATCAGCCCCAGCATTTT. It specifies CASQGGNSNQPQHF. The variable domain in full, completed from reference TRBV7-9 and TRBJ1-5, reads DTGVSQNPRHKITKRGQNVTFRCDPISEHNRLYWYRQTLGQGPEFLTYFQNEAQLEKSRLLSDRFSAERPKGSFSTLEIQRTEQGDSAMYLCASQGGNSNQPQHFGDGTRLSIL.

This clonotype came up many times. The rearrangement uses TRBV11-2 and TRBJ2-1; a possible D gene is TRBD2 (6 bases). Germline CDR1 SGHAT, CDR2 FQNNGV. V lost 5 bases to trimming and J lost 5 bases, with 19 bases between them. This CDR3 spans 16 amino acids. DNA of the CDR3: TGTGCCAGCAGCCCTATCGGCGGGACTCCCAACAATGAGCAGTTCTTC. It specifies CASSPIGGTPNNEQFF. The full variable domain, in which reference TRBV11-2 and TRBJ2-1 provide the parts outside the CDR3, is EAGVAQSPRYKIIEKRQSVAFWCNPISGHATLYWYQQILGQGPKLLIQFQNNGVVDDSQLPKDRFSAERLKGVDSTLKIQPAKLEDSAVYLCASSPIGGTPNNEQFFGPGTRLTVL.

In its sample, this clonotype was seen a few times. This may stem from a read error, because a much larger clone lies one nucleotide away. The chain carries TRBV5-4 and TRBJ2-3, with D hard to call. CDR1 SGHNT and CDR2 YYREEE come from the germline V gene (reference sequence). The CDR3 totals 13 residues. Trimming removed 0 bases at V and 2 bases at J, with 4 bases between. The CDR3 DNA follows: TGTGCCAGCAGCTTGGTCTTCACAGATACGCAGTATTTT. Protein product: CASSLVFTDTQYF.

V is TRBV15 and J is TRBJ2-2; D unresolved. The V end was cut by 8 bases, the J end by 0 bases, with 7 bases between. The germline CDR1 and CDR2 sequences are LNHNV and YYDKDF (reference sequence). The CDR3 has 13 amino acids. The DNA for the CDR3 is TGTGCCACCGGGCAGACGAACACCGGGGAGCTGTTTTTT. It encodes CATGQTNTGELFF.

This clonotype was recorded a few times. The CDR3 is CASSLAGQGTGYTF. The CDR3 DNA is TGCGCCAGCAGCTTGGCGGGGCAGGGAACTGGCTACACCTTC. The V call is TRBV5-1, the J call TRBJ1-2; D is possibly TRBD1 (5 bases). Germline-derived CDR1 and CDR2 are SGHRS and YFSETQ. Trimming took off 0 bases at V and 7 bases at J, with 13 bases between the two ends. The CDR3 has 14 amino acids.

A single count supports this clonotype. This chain connects TRBV4-1 to TRBJ1-1; D is perhaps TRBD1 (6 bases). CDR3 length: 14 amino acids. The germline gives CDR1 MGHRA, CDR2 YSYEKL. The V and J ends lost 2 bases and 5 bases respectively, with 12 bases between them. Here the CDR3 reads CASSQRGFGTEAFF. DNA of the CDR3: TGCGCCAGCAGCCAAAGGGGGTTCGGTACTGAAGCTTTCTTT.

Comment on this clonotype: A much larger clone differs by one base, so this may be a read error. This chain uses TRBV6-5 with TRBJ1-4, with D possibly matching TRBD1 (6 bases). CDR3 length equals 15 residues. Germline V lookup: CDR1 MNHEY, CDR2 SVGAGI. The DNA of the CDR3 is TGTGCCGGCAGTTATAAGGGGGTAACTAATGAAAAACTGTTTTTT. Its protein is CAGSYKGVTNEKLFF.

This clonotype appeared many times. The chain couples TRBV7-2 to TRBJ2-1; D not resolved. This CDR3 contains 13 residues. The V end was cut by 5 bases, the J end by 9 bases, with 14 bases between. Germline V gene data show CDR1 as SGHTA and CDR2 as FQGNSA. Here the CDR3 DNA reads TGTGCCAGCAGCCTAAGCCCCCGGCGTGAGCAGTTCTTC. Translated, it gives CASSLSPRREQFF.

The chain has TRBV9 and TRBJ2-5; 7 bases agree with TRBD1. This CDR3 contains 15 residues. Germline V CDR1 and CDR2: SGDLS, YYNGEE. J was trimmed by 2 bases and V by 4 bases; bases with no gene match: 8. CDR3: CASSSRTGGQETQYF. CDR3 coding DNA: TGTGCCAGCAGCTCGCGGACAGGTGGGCAAGAGACCCAGTACTTC.

The chain is built from TRBV10-3 and TRBJ2-7; 7 bases match TRBD1. Germline V CDR1 and CDR2: ENHRY, SYGVKD. V dropped 0 bases and J dropped 1; count of bases not matched to a gene: 12. This CDR3 region has 18 residues. The chain's CDR3 is CAISESTRDSQGSYEQYF. For the CDR3, the DNA is TGTGCCATCAGTGAGTCGACCCGGGACAGCCAGGGGTCCTACGAGCAGTACTTC.

CDR3 sequence reads: CASIGQGSSGGYTF. The CDR3 nucleotides are TGTGCCAGCATCGGACAGGGGAGTTCGGGTGGCTACACCTTC. V usage is TRBV2 and J usage is TRBJ1-2; 9 nucleotides agree with TRBD1. The CDR3 loop spans 14 amino acids. The germline CDR1 and CDR2 sequences are SNHLY and FYNNEI. Trimming removed 7 bases from V and 7 bases from J; junction bases left unmatched: 10.

This clonotype showed up just once. This chain links TRBV6-6 with TRBJ2-3; D unclear. This CDR3 has 17 amino acids. Germline CDR1 MNHNY, CDR2 SVGAGI (reference sequence). V lost 2 bases and J lost 11, with 26 bases in between. CDR3 bases: TGTGCCAGCAGTTACGTCCAGGCCCAACCCTACTACAATGAGCAGTATTTT. Protein: CASSYVQAQPYYNEQYF.

The chain combines TRBV9 with TRBJ2-3, with D unclear. This CDR3 has 15 residues. Germline assignment: CDR1 SGDLS and CDR2 YYNGEE. Trimming shortened V by 2 bases and J by 0 bases, and 10 bases separated the two germline ends. The CDR3 loop is CASSVNPISTDTQYF. In nucleotides, the CDR3 is TGTGCCAGCAGCGTGAACCCGATTAGCACAGATACGCAGTATTTT.

CDR3 amino acids: CASTLSGGPYEQYF. DNA of the CDR3: TGTGCCAGCACGCTCTCGGGGGGGCCCTACGAGCAGTACTTC. This sequence joins TRBV2 and TRBJ2-7; 8 bases agree with TRBD2. This CDR3 is 14 amino acids long. The germline gives CDR1 SNHLY, CDR2 FYNNEI. Germline trimming cut 7 bases from V and 2 bases from J; bases unmatched to any gene: 7.

There are a few counts of this clonotype. The gene calls are TRBV19 and TRBJ2-5, with TRBD1 as a possible D gene (6 bases). CDR1 is LNHDA and CDR2 is SQIVND in the germline V gene (reference sequence). The CDR3 loop spans 14 amino acids. Trimming took 4 bases from V and 2 from J, leaving 11 bases between them. CDR3 in DNA: TGTGCCAGTAGTACCGACAGGTTACAAGAGACCCAGTACTTC. Amino acid sequence: CASSTDRLQETQYF.

This clonotype was counted at least ten times. CDR3 sequence reads: CASLRDPQGNQPQHF. For the CDR3, the DNA is TGTGCCAGCTTACGAGACCCGCAGGGAAATCAGCCCCAGCATTTT. The chain couples TRBV6-2 or TRBV6-3 to TRBJ1-5; weak D call: TRBD1 (5 bases). The V and J ends lost 8 bases and 4 bases respectively, with 18 bases between them. The V gene's germline CDR1 is MNHEY and CDR2 SVGEGT. The length of the CDR3 is 15 residues.

This rearrangement joins TRBV7-9 to TRBJ1-4, with D unresolved. V was clipped by 5 bases and J by 6 bases, with 16 bases between them. Per the germline V gene, CDR1 is SEHNR and CDR2 is FQNEAQ (reference sequence). There are 15 residues in the CDR3. CDR3 in DNA: TGTGCCAGCAGCCCAACCCGACAATGGGATGAAAAACTGTTTTTT. Its protein product is CASSPTRQWDEKLFF.

The CDR3 DNA reads TGTGCCACCAGTGATTTGCAGCCTAGCGGACTTGGGAATGAGCAGTTCTTC. As protein: CATSDLQPSGLGNEQFF. This sequence joins TRBV24-1 and TRBJ2-1; 7 bases agree with TRBD2. Trimming cost V 0 bases and J 7 bases; bases outside gene matches: 11. This CDR3 comprises 17 residues. Germline CDR1 KGHDR, CDR2 SFDVKD.

This clonotype was detected once. This chain connects TRBV2 to TRBJ2-7; 9 bases line up with TRBD1. CDR1 and CDR2 from the germline V gene are SNHLY and FYNNEI. Trimming removed 10 bases from V and 6 bases from J; junction bases left unmatched: 10. This CDR3 has 13 residues. The CDR3 here is CATKTGGLTEQYF. In nucleotides, the CDR3 is TGTGCCACCAAAACAGGGGGCTTAACCGAGCAGTACTTC. The full variable domain, its missing parts supplied by reference TRBV2 and TRBJ2-7, is EPEVTQTPSHQVTQMGQEVILRCVPISNHLYFYWYRQILGQKVEFLVSFYNNEISEKSEIFDDQFSVERPDGSNFTLKIRSTKLEDSAMYFCATKTGGLTEQYFGPGTRLTVT.

V gene TRBV3-1 combines with J gene TRBJ2-5; the D gene is possibly TRBD1 (6 bases). CDR3 size: 12 residues. V was shortened by 4 bases and J by 5 bases, with 8 bases between the two germline ends. Per the germline V gene, CDR1 is LGHDT and CDR2 is YNNKEL (reference sequence). CDR3 amino acids: CASSRTGETQYF. CDR3 DNA sequence: TGTGCCAGCAGCCGAACAGGGGAGACCCAGTACTTC.

This clonotype was picked up a small number of times. The chain joins TRBV29-1 to TRBJ2-7, with D unresolved. V was trimmed by 2 bases and J by 4 bases, leaving 12 bases between them. The CDR3 runs 13 residues. CDR1 and CDR2 (germline): SQVTM, ANQGSEA. CDR3 nucleotide sequence: TGCAGCGTTGAAAACACCTTAGGTTACGAGCAGTACTTC. Translated: CSVENTLGYEQYF.